These 29 T cell receptor beta chains originate from one sample sequenced in a study of blood T cells in healthy people across ages. Using a J-beta primer mix together with a sample-barcoded 5' primer, a second PCR was run for roughly 6 to 12 cycles. TCRdb passed the 5' RACE reads through MiXCR, listing each CDR3 protein once. The sample comprises about 970,000 distinct CDR3 sequences, roughly half of which are singletons, and about a fifth rests with the top ten. The specimen was blood. The receptors stem from a woman aged 55-69 years in good health.

This clonotype was seen a handful of times. The chain employs TRBV20-1 and TRBJ1-2; tentative D call: TRBD1 (5 bases). This CDR3 is built from 13 residues. Germline V gene data show CDR1 as DFQATT and CDR2 as SNEGSKA (reference sequence). V lost 6 bases to trimming and J lost 2 bases, with 13 bases between them. The DNA of the CDR3 is TGCAGTGCCGAGGGACCAGGGAACTATGGCTACACCTTC. This encodes CSAEGPGNYGYTF.

The V and J genes are TRBV20-1 and TRBJ2-7; 7 bases match TRBD2. Germline trimming cut 6 bases from V and 3 bases from J; bases unmatched to any gene: 14. CDR1 is DFQATT and CDR2 is SNEGSKA in the germline V gene (reference sequence). This CDR3 contains 15 residues. The CDR3 DNA reads as TGCAGTGCCATCACGGGCGAGCGGGGTGGCTACGAGCAGTACTTC. Translation: CSAITGERGGYEQYF.

The CDR3 DNA reads TGTGCCAGCAGCCAAGGGACGGGAGAACCAAAGGGACAAGAGACCCAGTACTTC. Translation: CASSQGTGEPKGQETQYF. This chain links TRBV6-1 with TRBJ2-5; the D gene is possibly TRBD2 (6 bases). The germline CDR1 and CDR2 sequences are MNHNS and SASEGT. V shed 6 bases and J shed 2 bases, with 25 bases lying between them. The CDR3 totals 18 residues.

On this clonotype itself: At one boundary the junction diverges from the germline segment, which might be a read error. In nucleotides, the CDR3 is TGTGCCAGCAGTCCCCTTGTCGGGGGACGCGGCTATGGCCACACCTTC. Translation gives CASSPLVGGRGYGHTF. The chain couples TRBV27 to TRBJ1-2; perhaps TRBD1 as D (5 bases). The CDR3 has 16 amino acids. Germline-derived CDR1 and CDR2 are MNHEY and SMNVEV (reference sequence).

The chain joins TRBV6-2 or TRBV6-3 to TRBJ2-5; a possible D gene is TRBD2 (6 bases). CDR3 length: 14 amino acids. Trimming stripped 8 bases from V and 7 bases from J, with 20 bases between. CDR1 is MNHEY and CDR2 is SVGEGT in the germline V gene. As DNA, the CDR3 is TGTGCCAGCCACCGGGACTCTAGGACGTGGACCCAGTACTTC. This sequence encodes CASHRDSRTWTQYF.

The gene calls are TRBV25-1 and TRBJ2-3; D uncertain. Trimming took off 2 bases at V and 1 base at J, with 19 bases between the two ends. Germline V CDR1 and CDR2: MGHDK, SYGVNS. The length of the CDR3 is 18 residues. CDR3 loop: CASSEIGKGYEGTDTQYF. The CDR3 region has the DNA TGTGCCAGCAGTGAAATAGGCAAGGGCTATGAGGGCACAGATACGCAGTATTTT.

The chain carries TRBV20-1 and TRBJ1-5; 8 nucleotides align to TRBD1. This CDR3 has 15 amino acids. The junction had 6 bases not matched to a gene; V was cut back by 0 bases and J by 5 bases. Germline-derived CDR1 and CDR2 are DFQATT and SNEGSKA (reference sequence). In DNA, the CDR3 is TGCAGTGCTAGAGAGGGGGGACAGGCACATCAGCCCCAGCATTTT. The encoded protein is CSAREGGQAHQPQHF.

This clonotype was counted at least ten times. The chain combines TRBV10-3 with TRBJ2-6; D gene unclear. Germline CDR1 and CDR2: ENHRY and SYGVKD. The CDR3 loop spans 16 amino acids. Trimming took off 0 bases at V and 0 bases at J, with 6 bases between the two ends. The CDR3 region is CAISESPGSGANVLTF. The CDR3 DNA reads as TGTGCCATCAGTGAGTCCCCAGGCTCTGGGGCCAACGTCCTGACTTTC.

The chain employs TRBV6-2 or TRBV6-3 and TRBJ1-1; tentatively, D is TRBD1 (6 bases). CDR1 and CDR2 (germline): MNHEY, SVGEGT. This CDR3 has 14 amino acids. The V end was cut by 5 bases, the J end by 5 bases, with 15 bases between. The CDR3: CASSQTGWWTEAFF. The CDR3 DNA reads as TGTGCCAGCAGTCAAACAGGGTGGTGGACTGAAGCTTTCTTT.

This chain joins TRBV4-3 and TRBJ2-1, with D uncertain. CDR1 is LGHNA and CDR2 is YSLEER in the germline V gene. The length of the CDR3 is 13 residues. With 1 base removed from V and 6 bases from J, the gap between germline ends came to 7 bases. CDR3 protein: CASSQARLNEQFF. CDR3 nucleotides: TGCGCCAGCAGCCAAGCGCGTCTCAATGAGCAGTTCTTC.

This chain links TRBV2 with TRBJ2-7; the match to TRBD2 covers 11 bases. V lost 8 bases, J lost 5 bases, and 17 bases stayed unmatched. Germline CDR1 SNHLY, CDR2 FYNNEI. CDR3 size: 17 residues. The CDR3 sequence: CASGGGTMGLAENEQYF. CDR3 DNA sequence: TGTGCCAGCGGGGGGGGAACGATGGGACTAGCGGAGAACGAGCAGTACTTC.

The rearrangement uses TRBV5-6 and TRBJ2-5; 11 bases are a match to TRBD1. The CDR3 loop spans 15 amino acids. Per the germline V gene, CDR1 is SGHDT and CDR2 is YYEEEE. Trimming at V came to 2 bases and at J to 5 bases, leaving 5 bases not matched to a gene. The CDR3 coding sequence is TGTGCCAGCAGCTTACGGACAGGGGGCATGGAGACCCAGTACTTC. Translating gives CASSLRTGGMETQYF.

J is TRBJ2-3 and V is TRBV12-3 or TRBV12-4; D is perhaps TRBD1 (6 bases). The CDR3 covers 14 residues. Trimming cost V 3 bases and J 5 bases, with 12 bases left between them. The CDR3 reads CASSFQGQGDTQYF. The DNA of the CDR3 is TGTGCCAGCAGTTTCCAGGGGCAGGGAGATACGCAGTATTTT.

This clonotype was seen a few times. The rearrangement joins TRBV7-2 to TRBJ2-4; 9 bases map to TRBD2. Germline values: CDR1 SGHTA, CDR2 FQGNSA. With V trimmed by 4 bases and J by 8 bases, 9 bases remained unmatched. The CDR3 loop spans 15 amino acids. CDR3 sequence: CASSSLAGLGDIQYF. CDR3 DNA sequence: TGTGCCAGCAGCTCCCTAGCGGGGCTGGGGGACATTCAGTACTTC.

J is TRBJ2-2 and V is TRBV27; tentatively, D is TRBD1 (5 bases). CDR3 length: 17 amino acids. Trimming removed 5 bases at V and 2 bases at J, with 18 bases between. Looked up from germline, CDR1 is MNHEY and CDR2 is SMNVEV (reference sequence). CDR3 coding DNA: TGTGCCAGCAGTCCCCTGACCCCCAGGGCCAACACCGGGGAGCTGTTTTTT. Protein: CASSPLTPRANTGELFF.

The J gene is TRBJ1-5, the V gene TRBV5-6, with a tentative D call TRBD1 (5 bases). V lost 1 base and J 7 bases, leaving 12 bases between the germline ends. The CDR3 contains 14 residues. Germline CDR1 SGHDT, CDR2 YYEEEE. For the CDR3, the DNA is TGTGCCAGCAGCTTGAAGGGGCCTTACCAGCCCCAGCATTTT. Translating it yields CASSLKGPYQPQHF.

J is TRBJ1-2 and V is TRBV29-1; tentatively, D is TRBD1 (6 bases). The CDR3 runs 14 residues. Germline V gives CDR1 SQVTM, CDR2 ANQGSEA. Trimming pared 2 bases from V and 2 bases from J, leaving 12 bases between. The CDR3 spells CSVERGAENYGYTF. The DNA for the CDR3 is TGCAGCGTTGAACGGGGGGCCGAGAACTATGGCTACACCTTC.

The chain uses TRBV27 and TRBJ2-7, with D unclear. The germline gives CDR1 MNHEY, CDR2 SMNVEV (reference sequence). The V end was cut by 7 bases, the J end by 7 bases, with 20 bases between. The CDR3 runs 14 residues. CDR3 DNA sequence: TGTGCCAGCACCCCCTCCTGGACCCTGGGGGAGCAGTACTTC. It specifies CASTPSWTLGEQYF.

A few counts support this clonotype. V gene TRBV7-2 combines with J gene TRBJ2-5; 7 bases are a match to TRBD1. V gave up 6 bases and J gave up 4 bases; unmatched junction bases: 11. Germline CDR1 and CDR2: SGHTA and FQGNSA. The CDR3 is 15 residues long. CDR3 loop: CASRRRDSIGETQYF. The CDR3 DNA reads TGTGCCAGCAGGCGCCGGGACAGCATAGGAGAGACCCAGTACTTC.

This clonotype was detected only once. This chain links TRBV20-1 with TRBJ2-5; no firm D call. The germline gives CDR1 DFQATT, CDR2 SNEGSKA (reference sequence). The CDR3 runs 14 residues. Between the trimmed V and J ends, which lost 5 bases and 4 bases, there was a span of 17 bases. CDR3 sequence (DNA): TGCAGTGCTCGGCCCATTGAAGGGATAGAGACCCAGTACTTC. Amino acids: CSARPIEGIETQYF.

The V call is TRBV7-8, the J call TRBJ2-1; unclear D gene. CDR1 is SGHVS and CDR2 is FQNEAQ in the germline V gene. This CDR3 spans 10 amino acids. V was cut by 5 bases and J by 10 bases, with 6 bases left in between. CDR3 nucleotides: TGTGCCAGCAGCGCTCGCGAGCAGTTCTTC. Its translation is CASSAREQFF.

This clonotype was seen a few times. The chain employs TRBV27 and TRBJ2-7; 10 positions match TRBD2. Trimming cost V 3 bases and J 0 bases; bases outside gene matches: 5. Germline V gene lookup returns CDR1 MNHEY and CDR2 SMNVEV (reference sequence). The CDR3 runs 16 residues. The CDR3 DNA is TGTGCCAGCAGTTTCAAGCGGGAGGGCCCCTCCTACGAGCAGTACTTC. Its translation is CASSFKREGPSYEQYF.

This clonotype was counted a few times. The chain uses TRBV28 and TRBJ1-2; perhaps TRBD1 as D (5 bases). Trimming removed 3 bases from V and 4 bases from J, with 9 bases in between. The CDR3 is made up of 13 amino acids. Germline CDR1 is MDHEN and CDR2 is SYDVKM. This chain's CDR3 is CASSFGTGYGYTF. Written as DNA, the CDR3 is TGTGCCAGCAGTTTTGGGACGGGCTATGGCTACACCTTC.

This clonotype was observed a few times. The rearrangement links TRBV5-6 to TRBJ2-7; D is tentatively TRBD1 or TRBD2 (5 bases each). CDR1 is SGHDT, CDR2 YYEEEE, per germline. Trimming cost V 2 bases and J 0 bases, with 21 bases left between them. This CDR3 comprises 18 residues. The CDR3 DNA reads as TGTGCCAGCAGCTTTTTCGCGAGCCGGGACCCTAGCTCCTACGAGCAGTACTTC. It specifies CASSFFASRDPSSYEQYF.

This chain joins TRBV20-1 and TRBJ1-5, with D tentatively TRBD1 (5 bases). CDR1 and CDR2 from the germline V gene are DFQATT and SNEGSKA (reference sequence). The CDR3 extends over 14 amino acids. Trimming took 1 base from V and 9 from J, leaving 16 bases between them. CDR3 in amino acids: CSARAGTPEGPQHF. CDR3 DNA: TGCAGTGCTAGAGCCGGGACCCCCGAGGGGCCCCAGCATTTT.

A remark on this clonotype: Its ends do not fully match the called genes, so a read error is possible. The chain is built from TRBV28 and TRBJ2-1; D gene unclear. The V gene's germline CDR1 is MDHEN and CDR2 SYDVKM. The CDR3 is 14 residues long. The CDR3 DNA follows: TGTGCCAGCAGACCCCACATAGGGATTAATGAGCGGTTCTTC. This translates into CASRPHIGINERFF.

The rearrangement links TRBV5-1 to TRBJ1-5; D is unresolved. V gave up 4 bases and J gave up 1 base, with 6 bases separating them. The CDR3 is made up of 13 amino acids. From germline, CDR1 is SGHRS and CDR2 YFSETQ. This CDR3 is CASSPYSNQPQHF. DNA of the CDR3: TGCGCCAGCAGCCCGTACAGCAATCAGCCCCAGCATTTT.

J is TRBJ1-2 and V is TRBV25-1; TRBD1 matches at 7 bases. The germline gives CDR1 MGHDK, CDR2 SYGVNS. There are 14 residues in the CDR3. Unmatched junction bases numbered 2, after V lost 4 bases and J lost 0 bases. CDR3 region: CASSGTGANYGYTF. CDR3 sequence (DNA): TGTGCCAGCAGTGGGACAGGAGCTAACTATGGCTACACCTTC.

This clonotype has only a few counts. This sequence joins TRBV12-3 or TRBV12-4 and TRBJ1-2, with a possible D match to TRBD1 (5 bases). CDR3 length equals 14 residues. V was clipped by 4 bases and J by 8 bases, with 17 bases between them. The chain's CDR3 is CASSSRVPGDGYTF. In nucleotides, the CDR3 is TGTGCCAGCAGTTCAAGAGTACCGGGGGACGGCTACACCTTC.